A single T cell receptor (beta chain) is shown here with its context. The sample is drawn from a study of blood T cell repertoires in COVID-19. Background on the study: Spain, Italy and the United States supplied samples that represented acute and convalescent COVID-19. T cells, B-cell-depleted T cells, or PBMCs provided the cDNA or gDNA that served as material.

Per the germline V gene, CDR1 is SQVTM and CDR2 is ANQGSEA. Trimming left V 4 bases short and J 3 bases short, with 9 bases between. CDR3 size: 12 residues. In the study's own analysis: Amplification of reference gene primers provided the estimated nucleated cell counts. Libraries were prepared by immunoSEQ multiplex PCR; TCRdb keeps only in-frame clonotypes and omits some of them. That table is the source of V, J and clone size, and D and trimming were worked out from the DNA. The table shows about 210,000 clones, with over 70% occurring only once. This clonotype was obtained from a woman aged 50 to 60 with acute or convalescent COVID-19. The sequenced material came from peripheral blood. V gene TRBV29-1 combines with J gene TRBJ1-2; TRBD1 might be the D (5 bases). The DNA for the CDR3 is TGCAGCGTTGGGGGCGCGGACTATGGCTACACCTTC. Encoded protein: CSVGGADYGYTF. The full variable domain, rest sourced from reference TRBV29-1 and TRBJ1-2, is SAVISQKPSRDICQRGTSLTIQCQVDSQVTMMFWYRQQPGQSLTLIATANQGSEATYESGFVIDKFPISRPNLTFSTLTVSNMSPEDSSIYLCSVGGADYGYTFGSGTRLTVV.